A single sample gave rise to the 10 T cell receptor beta chains below, sequenced in a study of cytomegalovirus exposure and HLA in healthy donors. Both 60 Vbeta primers and 13 Jbeta primers went into the PCR. Profiling relied on immunoSEQ multiplex PCR, and the TCRdb table lists in-frame clones only, not all of them. The sample lists roughly 200,000 clones, roughly 80% occurring once. Sequenced: PBMCs. These receptors came from a woman aged 18-29 years in good health and CMV-seronegative.

The chain has TRBV2 and TRBJ2-7; D unclear. The V end was cut by 4 bases, the J end by 3 bases, with 10 bases between. CDR1 and CDR2 (germline): SNHLY, FYNNEI. CDR3 size: 13 residues. CDR3 amino acids: CASSVAGVYEQYV. The DNA for the CDR3 is TGTGCCAGCAGTGTGGCAGGCGTCTACGAGCAGTACGTC.

This clone has more than one count but fewer than ten. The J gene is TRBJ1-1, the V gene TRBV27; possible D gene TRBD1, 5 bases. Germline values: CDR1 MNHEY, CDR2 SMNVEV (reference sequence). Trimming took off 8 bases at V and 5 bases at J, with 18 bases between the two ends. CDR3 length: 14 residues. The chain's CDR3 is CASGTWGLGTEAFF. The CDR3 DNA reads TGTGCCAGCGGCACCTGGGGCCTGGGGACTGAAGCTTTCTTT.

This clone was picked up a small number of times. The V call is TRBV5-6, the J call TRBJ1-1; D might be TRBD1 (5 bases). The CDR3 totals 13 residues. Between the trimmed V and J ends, which lost 3 bases and 4 bases, there was a span of 10 bases. The germline CDR1 and CDR2 sequences are SGHDT and YYEEEE. The CDR3 bases are TGTGCCAGCAGCTCGGTGGGGGGCACTGAAGCTTTCTTT. Amino acids: CASSSVGGTEAFF.

The chain employs TRBV7-9 and TRBJ2-7, with 7 bases matching TRBD1. The ends lost 3 bases at V and 5 bases at J; junction bases unmatched: 7. Germline CDR1 reads SEHNR; CDR2 reads FQNEAQ (reference sequence). The CDR3 extends over 14 amino acids. This CDR3 reads CASSLGTDIHEQYF. CDR3 DNA: TGTGCCAGCAGCTTGGGGACAGATATCCACGAGCAGTACTTC.

This chain uses TRBV28 with TRBJ1-5; D not certain. The CDR3 contains 20 residues. Germline CDR1 and CDR2: MDHEN and SYDVKM. Trimming shortened V by 4 bases and J by 3 bases, and 28 bases separated the two germline ends. The CDR3, as DNA: TGTGCCAGCAGTTCAGGTCGTATCAAAGCCCAATCCAACATCAATCAGCCCCAGCATTTT. Amino acids: CASSSGRIKAQSNINQPQHF.

The CDR3 DNA is TGTGCCAGCAGTGAGACCAGGGCCTACGAGCAGTACTTC. Its protein product is CASSETRAYEQYF. This sequence joins TRBV2 and TRBJ2-7, with a tentative D call TRBD1 (5 bases). The germline gives CDR1 SNHLY, CDR2 FYNNEI. CDR3 size: 13 residues. Trimming removed 3 bases from V and 2 bases from J, with 8 bases in between.

Here the CDR3 reads CASSNPSGIDEQYF. The DNA of the CDR3 is TGTGCCAGCAGCAACCCCAGCGGGATCGACGAGCAGTACTTC. V gene TRBV27 combines with J gene TRBJ2-7; 7 positions agree with TRBD2. The junction had 10 bases not matched to a gene; V was cut back by 6 bases and J by 5 bases. CDR1 MNHEY and CDR2 SMNVEV come from the germline V gene (reference sequence). CDR3 length: 14 residues.

The J gene is TRBJ1-3, the V gene TRBV5-5, with 12 bases aligning to TRBD1. Trimming removed 5 bases from V and 2 bases from J; junction bases left unmatched: 8. In germline, CDR1 is SGHKS, CDR2 YYEKEE (reference sequence). This CDR3 has 17 residues. The chain's CDR3 is CASSPGQGALTGNTIYF. For the CDR3, the DNA is TGTGCCAGCAGTCCGGGACAGGGGGCTCTTACTGGAAACACCATATATTTT.

V usage is TRBV7-9 and J usage is TRBJ2-5; TRBD2 matches at 13 bases. The CDR3 loop spans 16 amino acids. Trimming took 3 bases from V and 4 from J; bases not matched to a gene: 5. Per the germline V gene, CDR1 is SEHNR and CDR2 is FQNEAQ (reference sequence). The DNA of the CDR3 is TGTGCCAGCAGCTTTTGGACTAGCGGGAGTGGAGAGACCCAGTACTTC. Translation: CASSFWTSGSGETQYF.

V gene TRBV28 combines with J gene TRBJ2-7; 9 positions match TRBD1. The CDR3 has 12 amino acids. V was clipped by 10 bases and J by 6 bases; unmatched bases: 7. The germline V gene encodes CDR1 MDHEN and CDR2 SYDVKM. The CDR3 DNA reads TGTGCCACCTACAGGGGGCTTGGCGAGCAGTACTTC. It encodes CATYRGLGEQYF.